This T cell receptor (beta chain) emerged from a study of PD-1 blockade in mismatch repair-deficient tumors. Study-wide context: All were previously treated, progressing patients with 12 mismatch repair-deficient cancer types. Overall study findings and caveats: After pembrolizumab, tumor-resident clones rose rapidly, then generally contracted before radiologic responses.

With respect to this clone: The antigen is not known.

As to time point: approximately 11-day in vitro stimulation with candidate neoantigen peptide 3. Under ten ELISpot-reactive neoantigen peptides each drove an approximately ten-day in vitro stimulation. Baseline for clone expansion was a parallel culture with no peptide. Germline V CDR1 and CDR2: SGHTA, FQGTGA. Germline trimming cut 1 base from V and 5 bases from J; bases unmatched to any gene: 5. The CDR3 covers 16 residues. Produced via immunoSEQ multiplex PCR; TCRdb's table is partial and in-frame only. This table holds 10,000 or so clones, about 89% found once. This rearrangement joins TRBV7-3 to TRBJ2-3; 11 bases map to TRBD2. The clonotype comes from an adult with mismatch repair-deficient cancer. The sample consisted of cells cultured in vitro, taken from a patient treated with pembrolizumab. Here the CDR3 reads CASSLSSGRAIDTQYF. The CDR3 nucleotides are TGTGCCAGCAGCTTAAGTAGCGGGAGGGCCATAGATACGCAGTATTTT.